The text below deals with one TCR beta chain. This specimen belongs to a study of blood T cell repertoires in COVID-19. CDR1 is LGHNT and CDR2 is FRNRAP in the germline V gene. The CDR3 loop spans 12 amino acids. V gave up 2 bases and J gave up 3 bases, with 4 bases separating them. Clones were sequenced by immunoSEQ multiplex PCR, and TCRdb holds only the in-frame ones, with some missing. Counted here are around 380,000 clones, 70% to 90% occurring once; the ten biggest clones make up 1% to 1.5%. Sequencing was performed on PBMCs or T cells enriched from blood (not recorded which). This sequence joins TRBV12-5 and TRBJ1-1, with D uncertain. The TCR originated in a man aged 25-45 years who had recovered from COVID-19. This chain's CDR3 is CASGLLYTEAFF. As DNA, the CDR3 is TGTGCTAGTGGTTTGCTCTACACTGAAGCTTTCTTT.